These T cell receptor beta chains were read from a single sample in a study of T-cell memory formation after mild COVID-19. A single record per CDR3 protein comes from TCRdb applying MiXCR to the 5' RACE reads. The sample lists over 350,000 distinct CDR3 sequences, roughly a quarter seen once, with 7.5% to 10% in the top ten. The sample was PBMCs or a T cell subset sorted from them (not recorded which). Every receptor here comes from an adult woman who had mild COVID-19 (a few samples of this study predate the infection). Cell type and time point are not known. Each CDR3 is given with its conserved first and last residue. Each record gives: V gene, clone size, J gene, D gene, CDR3 protein, CDR3 DNA. A D gene is named only where the DNA matches it firmly. Expanded clones get a size class; other rows say once, few or many, or leave the size out.

TRBV2	few	TRBJ2-4	TRBD2	CASSTQAGSKNIQYF	TGTGCCAGCAGTACGCAAGCGGGGAGCAAAAACATTCAGTACTTC
TRBV15	NA	TRBJ1-3	NA	CATSRDRVSGNTIYF	TGTGCCACCAGCAGAGACAGGGTATCTGGAAACACCATATATTTT
TRBV6-5	NA	TRBJ1-6	TRBD1	CASRLSGDRDRSPLHF	TGTGCCAGCAGGTTAAGTGGGGACAGGGATAGATCACCCCTCCACTTT
TRBV5-1	NA	TRBJ1-1	NA	CASSRTNTEAFF	TGCGCCAGCAGCAGGACGAACACTGAAGCTTTCTTT
TRBV4-1	few	TRBJ1-1	TRBD1	CASSQVRDREDTEAFF	TGCGCCAGCAGCCAAGTCCGGGACAGGGAGGACACTGAAGCTTTCTTT
TRBV9	NA	TRBJ2-3	TRBD2	CASSVALAGGTDTQYF	TGTGCCAGCAGCGTAGCGCTAGCGGGGGGGACAGATACGCAGTATTTT
TRBV20-1	NA	TRBJ1-2	TRBD1	CSAINDRGRLEGYTF	TGCAGTGCCATTAACGACAGGGGCCGGTTAGAAGGCTACACCTTC
TRBV6-5	NA	TRBJ2-5	NA	CASSYGGRAGETQYF	TGTGCCAGCAGTTATGGGGGTCGGGCGGGGGAGACCCAGTACTTC
TRBV19	medium-sized	TRBJ2-7	NA	CASKDVSVTSSYEQYF	TGTGCCAGTAAGGACGTATCAGTGACGAGCTCCTACGAGCAGTACTTC
TRBV5-1	NA	TRBJ2-1	NA	CASSLSSGTYNEQFF	TGCGCCAGCAGCTTGAGTAGCGGAACCTACAATGAGCAGTTCTTC